Detailed here is one T cell receptor (beta chain). The antigen remains unidentified. The sample belongs to a study of CXCR3-negative and CXCR3-positive naive CD8 T cells. Study summary: With about 1.5 +/- 0.3 million reads per library, the TRB reads numbered around 140 million in total. Study findings and constraints: More hydrophobic TRB CDR3s occurred in CXCR3-positive than in CXCR3-negative naive cells. For the naive subsets, surface CD5 was similar, and TCR strength was inferred from TRB CDR3 properties.

This CDR3 is 13 amino acids long. Using triplicate sorts, some 300,000 cells were collected each time from every CD8+ T cell subset. Naive CD8+ T cells displayed a CD45RO-CCR7+CD27+CD95- phenotype. In preparing the TRB cDNA libraries, 5' RACE with UMI labels was used. TCRdb re-called the 5' RACE reads; one entry per CDR3 protein, DNA not given. The repertoire shows about 86,000 distinct CDR3 sequences; the top ten hold 0.82%. Sequencing used naive CXCR3+ CD8+ T cells from blood. Subset: CD45RO-CCR7+CD27+CD95- naive CD8+ T cells expressing CXCR3 (TNR3+). The clonotype comes from a human donor in good health. Some clones in this sample may be carry-over from other donors' samples. The V and J genes are TRBV12-3 or TRBV12-4 and TRBJ1-2. The CDR3: CASTADKRGGYTF.